These T cell receptor beta chains were read from a single sample in a study of monozygotic twins with inflammatory bowel disease. One entry per CDR3 protein, without DNA, is what TCRdb gives after re-calling the 5' RACE reads. The listing contains about 210,000 distinct CDR3 sequences. The source material was blood. These receptors came from a human donor with ulcerative colitis or Crohn's disease, or a healthy co-twin of an affected twin (not recorded which). Both conserved end residues are part of each CDR3.

TRBV9	TRBJ2-3	CASSVGVAGGTDTQYF
TRBV20-1	TRBJ2-2	CSARVRAAGELFF
TRBV4-2	TRBJ1-1	CASSQAWEGTVSEAFF
TRBV7-3	TRBJ2-1	CASSSSRLGDEQFF
TRBV5-4	TRBJ2-3	CASSTTGPDTQYF
TRBV20-1	TRBJ2-7	CSAPGQDLYEQYF
TRBV5-1	TRBJ1-6	CASRGTGDYDSPLHF
TRBV4-1	TRBJ1-2	CASSSQTTKLSGYTF
TRBV5-1	TRBJ2-3	CASSLGGPLVEQYF
TRBV12-3/TRBV12-4	TRBJ1-5	CATGVGGNQPQHF
TRBV20-1	TRBJ2-1	CSALPSGAYNEQFF
TRBV20-1	TRBJ1-6	CSARALPQGGNSPLHF
TRBV5-1	TRBJ1-1	CASSPRGQADMNTEAFF
TRBV19	TRBJ1-1	CASSIIDGGTGTEAFF
TRBV20-1	TRBJ1-1	CSAPSPGNGNTEAFF
TRBV5-6	TRBJ1-2	CASSLTGRPHGYTF
TRBV7-9	TRBJ2-5	CASSLARAGQETQYF
TRBV28	TRBJ1-2	CASSPQTGYGYTF
TRBV3-1	TRBJ1-5	CASSQDRGNQPQHF
TRBV3-1	TRBJ1-1	CASSQYLGQQHTEAFF
TRBV10-3	TRBJ2-1	CAISDVNRYNEQFF
TRBV27	TRBJ2-1	CASSLLGQGVYNEQFF
TRBV9	TRBJ2-2	CASSVGTGELFF
TRBV7-2	TRBJ1-3	CASRGGASGNTIYF
TRBV20-1	TRBJ2-3	CSAEGTSGGADTQYF
TRBV7-2	TRBJ2-2	CASSSLGARTGELFF
TRBV9	TRBJ2-5	CASSVSGTGGFETQYF
TRBV6-5	TRBJ1-1	CASIFRERAFF
TRBV20-1	TRBJ2-1	CSARVRELSYNEQFF
TRBV20-1	TRBJ1-1	CSARVIAPGQMNTEAFF
TRBV10-3	TRBJ2-7	CAISEDSYEQYF
TRBV5-4	TRBJ2-1	CASSWSRSRANEQFF
TRBV3-1	TRBJ2-7	CASSPRDRETYEQYF
TRBV5-6	TRBJ2-1	CASSLRQQQFF
TRBV11-2	TRBJ1-3	CASGRSSGNTIYF
TRBV20-1	TRBJ2-7	CSALRDSPRDEQYF
TRBV12-3/TRBV12-4	TRBJ1-1	CASNLRGNTEAFF
TRBV5-1	TRBJ2-7	CASSFASGVSSYEQYF
TRBV20-1	TRBJ1-2	CSTGQESIYGYTF
TRBV4-1	TRBJ2-3	CASSLLRGARTDTQYF
TRBV2	TRBJ2-3	CASREGLAGFTDTQYF
TRBV7-2	TRBJ2-7	CASSLGSGGRSTHEQYF
TRBV24-1	TRBJ2-3	CATSDLRNTQYF
TRBV4-1	TRBJ2-2	CASSQGGLFTGELFF
TRBV5-1	TRBJ2-7	CASSGWTGIDYEQYF
TRBV15	TRBJ1-4	CATSRDPGGNEKLFF
TRBV18	TRBJ1-5	CASSPVGTGGGSNQPQHF
TRBV24-1	TRBJ1-2	CATSGGTFYGYTF
TRBV20-1	TRBJ2-7	CSASNPGRVPYEQYF
TRBV3-1	TRBJ1-2	CASSPSYAGIDGYTF
TRBV20-1	TRBJ1-1	CSARVWEGDTEAFF
TRBV20-1	TRBJ2-5	CSARDGEWPFTSGPGETQYF
TRBV7-9	TRBJ2-3	CASSRPGWADTQYF
TRBV7-6	TRBJ2-7	CASSLSRDGGGYEQYF
TRBV7-2	TRBJ1-1	CASRPRTGMTEAFF
TRBV12-3/TRBV12-4	TRBJ1-1	CASVGAGTEAFF
TRBV12-3/TRBV12-4	TRBJ2-2	CASSRDRGNTGELFF